Listed here are 32 T cell receptor beta chains from one sample, sequenced in a study of human T cells and chemical hapten exposure. TCRdb used MiXCR to reprocess the RACE reads, holding one entry per CDR3 protein. In the table there are about 77,000 distinct CDR3 sequences, 7% to 9.5% of which are singletons. Time point denoted: healthy volunteer bleed at 6 weeks. It was from unfractionated whole blood that total RNA was extracted. Sequenced sample: whole blood. The receptors were gathered from a female donor in good health. Some clones in this sample may be carry-over from other donors' samples.

Only a few counts were recorded for this clonotype. The chain combines TRBV5-6 with TRBJ2-3; TRBD2 agrees at 7 bases. The CDR3 loop spans 16 amino acids. J lost 0 bases, V lost 3 bases, and 7 bases had no gene match. The germline V gene has CDR1 SGHDT and CDR2 YYEEEE. The chain's CDR3 is CASSSLAAASTDTQYF. The CDR3 DNA reads as TGTGCCAGCAGCTCTCTAGCGGCTGCTAGCACAGATACGCAGTATTTT.

V gene TRBV4-2 combines with J gene TRBJ1-1; D gene ambiguous. The germline V gene has CDR1 LGHNA and CDR2 YNFKEQ. Trimming took off 8 bases at V and 1 base at J, with 20 bases between the two ends. The CDR3 runs 16 residues. CDR3 loop: CASRRAHSPGNTEAFF. The CDR3 nucleotides are TGTGCCAGCCGCCGAGCACATTCACCAGGGAACACTGAAGCTTTCTTT.

CDR3 DNA: TGTGCCAGCAGCTTAACCACCAACGACGAGCAGTACTTC. This codes for CASSLTTNDEQYF. V usage is TRBV7-3 and J usage is TRBJ2-7; the D is unclear. CDR1 is SGHTA, CDR2 FQGTGA, per germline. Trimming took off 0 bases at V and 5 bases at J, with 8 bases between the two ends. CDR3 length: 13 residues.

The sample holds a few counts of this clonotype. A much larger clone is a single base away; this may be a read error. The V gene is TRBV21-1, the J gene TRBJ1-5; the D segment call TRBD1 is taken from the table without a DNA check. TRBV21-1 is listed as a pseudogene. This CDR3 is 17 amino acids long. The CDR3 loop is CASSKGSYWSLNQPQHF. In nucleotides, the CDR3 is TGTGCCAGCAGCAAAGGGTCCTACTGGTCCCTTAATCAGCCCCAGCATTTT.

This clonotype showed up just a few times. The genes are TRBV29-1 and TRBJ2-3; D perhaps matches TRBD1 (5 bases). Looked up from germline, CDR1 is SQVTM and CDR2 is ANQGSEA. V gave up 6 bases and J gave up 2 bases, with 15 bases separating them. The CDR3 spans 14 residues. Here the CDR3 DNA reads TGCAGCGTCAAAGGGGCGACCGTCACAGATACGCAGTATTTT. Protein sequence: CSVKGATVTDTQYF.

The V call is TRBV6-5, the J call TRBJ1-5, with 7 bases fitting TRBD1. After removal of 0 bases from V and 7 bases from J, the junction contained 6 bases not matched to a gene. The length of the CDR3 is 15 residues. Germline values: CDR1 MNHEY, CDR2 SVGAGI. The CDR3 loop reads CASSYSTQGGQPQHF. As DNA, the CDR3 is TGTGCCAGCAGTTACTCGACGCAGGGGGGCCAGCCCCAGCATTTT.

V and J are TRBV9 and TRBJ2-7, with D perhaps matching TRBD1 (6 bases). This CDR3 comprises 14 residues. V lost 3 bases and J 2 bases, leaving 12 bases between the germline ends. CDR1 is SGDLS and CDR2 is YYNGEE in the germline V gene. CDR3 region: CASSAGTNTYEQYF. The DNA of the CDR3 is TGTGCCAGCAGCGCCGGGACAAATACCTACGAGCAGTACTTC.

This clonotype has a handful of counts. The V and J genes are TRBV2 and TRBJ2-2; unclear D gene. V lost 1 base and J 5 bases, leaving 5 bases between the germline ends. The CDR3 is 13 amino acids. The V gene's germline CDR1 is SNHLY and CDR2 FYNNEI. CDR3 coding DNA: TGTGCCAGCAGTGAAGTGGTAACCGGGGAGCTGTTTTTT. This gives the protein CASSEVVTGELFF.

V gene TRBV12-3 or TRBV12-4 combines with J gene TRBJ1-1; no reliable D call. The CDR3 extends over 12 amino acids. Deletions cut 8 bases from V and 11 bases from J, with 18 bases between. The CDR3 DNA is TGTGCCAGCCACCGGGATCTTAGATTGGCTTTCTTT. It specifies CASHRDLRLAFF.

The V gene is TRBV7-8, the J gene TRBJ1-6; 8 bases match TRBD1. Germline CDR1 SGHVS, CDR2 FQNEAQ. The CDR3 is 16 residues long. Trimming at V came to 2 bases and at J to 10 bases, leaving 10 bases not matched to a gene. The CDR3 region has the DNA TGTGCCAGCAGCTTAAGCGGTGGCAGGGGGCAATCACCCCTCCACTTT. This gives the protein CASSLSGGRGQSPLHF.

The chain couples TRBV5-1 to TRBJ2-1; the match to TRBD1 covers 7 bases. After removal of 0 bases from V and 3 bases from J, the junction contained 3 bases not matched to a gene. CDR3 size: 15 residues. Germline V lookup: CDR1 SGHRS, CDR2 YFSETQ. In nucleotides, the CDR3 is TGCGCCAGCAGCTTGGACAGGGGCAACTACAATGAGCAGTTCTTC. As protein: CASSLDRGNYNEQFF.

This clonotype has a count of ten or more. The rearrangement joins TRBV20-1 to TRBJ1-2, with D maybe TRBD1 (6 bases). Trimming removed 2 bases at V and 2 bases at J, with 15 bases between. Germline-derived CDR1 and CDR2 are DFQATT and SNEGSKA (reference sequence). The CDR3 consists of 15 residues. CDR3 bases: TGCAGTGCTAGACCGCCCCTAACAGGGAACTATGGCTACACCTTC. It yields the protein CSARPPLTGNYGYTF.

The V call is TRBV6-1, the J call TRBJ2-3, with 10 positions matching TRBD1. V gave up 6 bases and J gave up 5 bases; unmatched junction bases: 8. The CDR3 is 15 residues long. Germline assignment: CDR1 MNHNS and CDR2 SASEGT. The CDR3 spells CASSLTGGKGDTQYF. Here the CDR3 DNA reads TGTGCCAGCAGCCTGACAGGGGGCAAGGGAGATACGCAGTATTTT.

This clonotype was detected a few times. The genes are TRBV7-2 and TRBJ1-3; D might be TRBD1 (6 bases). Trimming stripped 1 base from V and 4 bases from J, with 11 bases between. Looked up from germline, CDR1 is SGHTA and CDR2 is FQGNSA. This CDR3 contains 15 residues. The CDR3 DNA is TGTGCCAGCAGCTTAGACAGGGTGGCAGGAAACACCATATATTTT. Residues: CASSLDRVAGNTIYF. The whole variable domain, remainder taken from reference TRBV7-2 and TRBJ1-3, is GAGVSQSPSNKVTEKGKDVELRCDPISGHTALYWYRQSLGQGLEFLIYFQGNSAPDKSGLPSDRFSAERTGGSVSTLTIQRTQQEDSAVYLCASSLDRVAGNTIYFGEGSWLTVV.

This chain connects TRBV11-3 to TRBJ2-3; 11 nucleotides agree with TRBD2. Germline values: CDR1 SGHNT, CDR2 YENEEA. CDR3 length: 20 amino acids. Trimming took 0 bases from V and 0 from J; bases not matched to a gene: 11. The CDR3 here is CASSLESSLAGGRSTDTQYF. In DNA form, the CDR3 reads TGTGCCAGCAGCTTAGAATCGTCTCTAGCGGGGGGACGGAGCACAGATACGCAGTATTTT.

This clonotype came up many times. The V and J genes are TRBV13 and TRBJ1-1, with D possibly being TRBD1 (6 bases). V lost 5 bases to trimming and J lost 10 bases, with 14 bases between them. The CDR3 sequence is 12 residues long. Germline assignment: CDR1 PRHDT and CDR2 FYEKMQ (reference sequence). The CDR3 coding sequence is TGTGCCAGCAGCCACCAGGGGAGCGGAGCTTTCTTT. This encodes CASSHQGSGAFF.

Ten or more counts support this clonotype. CDR3: CASSLGPTEAFF. The CDR3 region has the DNA TGTGCCAGCAGCTTAGGTCCGACCGAAGCTTTCTTT. The V call is TRBV7-8, the J call TRBJ1-1, with D hard to call. The V and J ends lost 1 base and 8 bases respectively, with 8 bases between them. The V gene's germline CDR1 is SGHVS and CDR2 FQNEAQ. The CDR3 contains 12 residues.

This clonotype was recorded at least ten times. This chain links TRBV29-1 with TRBJ1-2; D call uncertain. The V gene lost 7 bases and the J gene lost 6 bases, with 18 bases spanning the gap. Looked up from germline, CDR1 is SQVTM and CDR2 is ANQGSEA. The CDR3 extends over 13 amino acids. CDR3: CSALSDTSHGYTF. The CDR3 coding sequence is TGCAGCGCCCTATCCGACACCTCCCATGGCTACACCTTC.

This clonotype occurred a few times. The DNA of the CDR3 is TGCGCCAGCAGCCAACGGGGTGCTAACTATGGCTACACCTTC. Amino acid sequence: CASSQRGANYGYTF. This chain uses TRBV5-1 with TRBJ1-2, with D unclear. Per the germline V gene, CDR1 is SGHRS and CDR2 is YFSETQ. V lost 4 bases, J lost 0 bases, and 10 bases lay in between. The CDR3 covers 14 residues.

The V gene is TRBV7-8, the J gene TRBJ1-4; perhaps TRBD1 as D (5 bases). The CDR3 is 12 residues long. CDR1 is SGHVS, CDR2 FQNEAQ, per germline. The ends were cut back, 5 bases at V and 4 bases at J, with 5 bases in the middle. CDR3 in amino acids: CASSGGNEKLFF. The CDR3 DNA reads as TGTGCCAGCAGCGGGGGTAATGAAAAACTGTTTTTT.

A few counts support this clonotype. J is TRBJ2-1 and V is TRBV27; D gene ambiguous. V was cut by 4 bases and J by 0 bases, with 7 bases left in between. This CDR3 is 14 amino acids long. Germline CDR1 reads MNHEY; CDR2 reads SMNVEV (reference sequence). CDR3 loop: CASSWGSSYNEQFF. Here the CDR3 DNA reads TGTGCCAGCAGTTGGGGAAGCTCCTACAATGAGCAGTTCTTC.

In its sample, this clonotype was seen many times. The chain couples TRBV6-1 to TRBJ2-3, with D hard to call. Per germline, CDR1 MNHNS and CDR2 SASEGT. V was trimmed by 6 bases and J by 4 bases, leaving 11 bases between them. The CDR3 covers 13 residues. CDR3 in amino acids: CASRLAVADTQYF. The CDR3 bases are TGTGCCAGCAGGCTTGCGGTCGCAGATACGCAGTATTTT.

This clonotype was seen at least ten times. Germline is not matched at one junction end, which may reflect a read error. The chain links TRBV12-3 or TRBV12-4 to TRBJ1-5; D not resolved. The CDR3 totals 13 residues. CDR3 loop: CASSPHQNPPQHF. The CDR3 bases are TGTGCCAGCAGTCCGCATCAAAATCCGCCCCAGCATTTT.

This clonotype was seen more than once but under ten times. The CDR3 is CASSDRGRQPQHF. In DNA, the CDR3 is TGTGCCAGCAGTGACAGGGGAAGGCAGCCCCAGCATTTT. The rearrangement links TRBV6-2 or TRBV6-3 to TRBJ1-5, with TRBD1 matching 8 bases. The junction had 4 bases not matched to a gene; V was cut back by 5 bases and J by 7 bases. The germline V gene has CDR1 MNHEY and CDR2 SVGEGT. This CDR3 contains 13 residues.

This clonotype has a count of ten or more. The rearrangement uses TRBV12-3 or TRBV12-4 and TRBJ1-5; D unresolved. This CDR3 comprises 14 residues. V lost 1 base and J 4 bases, leaving 8 bases between the germline ends. The CDR3 loop reads CASSLVGSNQPQHF. The CDR3 DNA is TGTGCCAGCAGTTTAGTGGGGTCGAATCAGCCCCAGCATTTT.

Only a few counts were recorded for this clonotype. This chain connects TRBV7-2 to TRBJ2-1, with unresolved D. The CDR3 is 13 amino acids. Germline V gene lookup returns CDR1 SGHTA and CDR2 FQGNSA. V was trimmed by 0 bases and J by 6 bases, leaving 6 bases between them. CDR3 in amino acids: CASSLAFSNEQFF. The CDR3 DNA sequence: TGTGCCAGCAGCTTAGCGTTTTCCAATGAGCAGTTCTTC.

The chain couples TRBV27 to TRBJ1-6; 7 bases are shared with TRBD1. There are 17 residues in the CDR3. Trimming at V came to 5 bases and at J to 1 base, leaving 8 bases not matched to a gene. In germline, CDR1 is MNHEY, CDR2 SMNVEV (reference sequence). The CDR3 region is CASSAHRGGSYNSPLHF. In nucleotides, the CDR3 is TGTGCCAGCAGTGCCCACAGGGGAGGGTCCTATAATTCACCCCTCCACTTT.

This clonotype was detected a few times. V usage is TRBV12-3 or TRBV12-4 and J usage is TRBJ2-4; the match to TRBD2 covers 9 bases. The V and J ends lost 8 bases and 5 bases, in that order; junction bases with no gene match: 4. This CDR3 has 13 residues. The CDR3 DNA sequence: TGTGCCAGCGGTCCTAGCGGGGAAAACATTCAGTACTTC. This codes for CASGPSGENIQYF.

This clonotype appeared many times. The chain couples TRBV6-4 to TRBJ2-3, with TRBD2 matching over 10 bases. The CDR3 spans 15 residues. V lost 6 bases, J lost 4 bases, and 7 bases stayed unmatched. Germline assignment: CDR1 MRHNA and CDR2 SNTAGT. CDR3 sequence: CASSHLAGDADTQYF. The CDR3 DNA is TGTGCCAGCAGCCACCTAGCGGGGGACGCAGATACGCAGTATTTT.

This clonotype has at least ten counts. The chain couples TRBV10-3 to TRBJ1-1, with TRBD1 identical over 8 bases. CDR1 ENHRY and CDR2 SYGVKD come from the germline V gene. The CDR3 has 15 amino acids. Trimming took 6 bases from V and 3 from J; bases not matched to a gene: 9. The DNA for the CDR3 is TGTGCCATCAGGGCCTCGACAGGGGAGGACACTGAAGCTTTCTTT. Translated: CAIRASTGEDTEAFF.

This clonotype was recorded at least ten times. The junction departs from germline at one end; a sequencing error may be responsible. The chain is built from TRBV20-1 and TRBJ1-1; D is undetermined. The CDR3 length is 14 residues. Germline values: CDR1 DFQATT, CDR2 SNEGSKA (reference sequence). The CDR3 coding sequence is TGTAGTGCTAGAAGGGCCGCCGTAAACACTGAAGCTTTCTTT. Translating it yields CSARRAAVNTEAFF.

The sample holds a few counts of this clonotype. The chain employs TRBV7-9 and TRBJ2-1; TRBD2 agrees at 12 bases. The CDR3 loop spans 19 amino acids. Germline-derived CDR1 and CDR2 are SEHNR and FQNEAQ (reference sequence). V gave up 5 bases and J gave up 0 bases; unmatched junction bases: 11. CDR3 in DNA: TGTGCCAGCAGCACCCCGGGCGGGGGACTAGCGGGCTCCTACAATGAGCAGTTCTTC. Protein sequence: CASSTPGGGLAGSYNEQFF.